Included here is one T cell receptor beta chain sequence, with context. Antigen specificity is unknown. This sample was taken from a study of CXCR3-negative and CXCR3-positive naive CD8 T cells. On the study more broadly: Libraries each contributed about 1.5 +/- 0.3 million TRB reads, for around 130 million in total. Study findings and constraints: Hydrophobicity was higher for TRB CDR3s found in CXCR3-positive naive cells than in CXCR3-negative naive cells. PBMCs showed partially decreased CXCR3 expression after cryopreservation, and most assays used fresh PBMCs.

The authors prepared UMI-labeled TRB cDNA libraries by 5' RACE. TCRdb processed the 5' RACE reads again and assigns one entry to each CDR3 protein, with no DNA. The sample table sets out roughly 100,000 distinct CDR3 sequences. This CDR3 has 15 residues. Per the germline V gene, CDR1 is MDHEN and CDR2 is SYDVKM. Naivety in CD8+ T cells corresponded to a CD45RO-CCR7+CD27+CD95- phenotype. V is TRBV28 and J is TRBJ2-5; no DNA is available, so the TRBD1 call from TCRdb remains unchecked. This TCR was recovered from a human donor in good health. Some clones in this sample may be carry-over from other donors' samples. Sequencing input: naive CXCR3+ CD8+ T cells from blood. Described subset: CD45RO-CCR7+CD27+CD95- naive CD8+ T cells expressing CXCR3 (TNR3+). CDR3 residues: CASSSRDRGGETQYF.